In this sample, the clone carrying this T cell receptor (beta chain) turned up a few times. Its antigen remains unidentified. The sample is drawn from a study of CD8 T cells in ankylosing spondylitis. Study-level results: Disease-associated clones were reportedly significantly overrepresented in matched ankylosing spondylitis synovial fluid. Characteristic, it appeared, of ankylosing spondylitis blood was a TCR beta motif of roughly 8 highly homologous variants. Prior literature has documented some motif variants in synovial fluid and blood from reactive arthritis.

The TCR beta libraries were generated through quantitative 5'-RACE incorporating molecular barcodes. Each CDR3 protein is one row after TCRdb ran MiXCR on the 5' RACE reads. The sample holds about 750,000 distinct CDR3 sequences, around 20% seen once. Trimming cost V 2 bases and J 3 bases; bases outside gene matches: 8. There are 17 residues in the CDR3. J is TRBJ2-3 and V is TRBV12-3 or TRBV12-4, with 10 bases aligning to TRBD2. The TCR was taken from a male donor with ankylosing spondylitis. The sample was blood, either unsorted or a sorted T cell fraction (not recorded which). The CDR3 region has the DNA TGTGCCAGCAGTTTATTTCAGCGGGGGGGCCTGACAGATACGCAGTATTTT. It encodes CASSLFQRGGLTDTQYF.